The source of this TCR beta chain is a study of blood T cell repertoires in COVID-19. Study information: Researchers got acute and convalescent COVID-19 samples from the United States, Italy and Spain.

The junction had 8 bases not matched to a gene; V was cut back by 5 bases and J by 1 base. This CDR3 region has 16 residues. CDR1 and CDR2 (germline): MDHEN, SYDVKM. Study processing details: Quantification of nucleated cells was approximated via reference gene primer amplification. Assay: immunoSEQ multiplex PCR; the TCRdb copy retains only in-frame clones and omits some. The D gene and trimming were derived from the DNA, and the V and J assignments and clone size from that table. Among more than 150,000 clones listed, approximately 86% were seen once. The sample comprised peripheral blood. This clonotype was obtained from a man in his sixties with COVID-19, enrolled during active disease. The chain employs TRBV28 and TRBJ1-3; TRBD1 matches 7 bases. CDR3: CASSRTVTGSGNTIYF. The CDR3 DNA reads TGTGCCAGCAGTCGTACGGTGACAGGGTCTGGAAACACCATATATTTT.